This T cell receptor (beta chain) was sequenced in a study of blood T cell repertoires in COVID-19. Background on the study: From T cells, B-cell-depleted T cells, or PBMCs came the material, which was cDNA or gDNA.

The CDR3 consists of 14 residues. Looked up from germline, CDR1 is MNHEY and CDR2 is SVGAGI. V shed 6 bases, J shed 4 bases, and the junction held 6 bases outside the gene matches. Libraries were prepared by immunoSEQ multiplex PCR; TCRdb keeps only in-frame clonotypes and omits some of them. The sample has some 100,000 clones; about 89% are singletons. The sequenced sample was peripheral blood. This TCR came from a man aged 45-60 years with acute or convalescent COVID-19. The chain links TRBV6-5 to TRBJ1-2; TRBD1 matches 9 bases. In DNA form, the CDR3 reads TGTGCCAGCAGAGAGACGGGACAGGGCTATGGCTACACCTTC. This gives the protein CASRETGQGYGYTF.